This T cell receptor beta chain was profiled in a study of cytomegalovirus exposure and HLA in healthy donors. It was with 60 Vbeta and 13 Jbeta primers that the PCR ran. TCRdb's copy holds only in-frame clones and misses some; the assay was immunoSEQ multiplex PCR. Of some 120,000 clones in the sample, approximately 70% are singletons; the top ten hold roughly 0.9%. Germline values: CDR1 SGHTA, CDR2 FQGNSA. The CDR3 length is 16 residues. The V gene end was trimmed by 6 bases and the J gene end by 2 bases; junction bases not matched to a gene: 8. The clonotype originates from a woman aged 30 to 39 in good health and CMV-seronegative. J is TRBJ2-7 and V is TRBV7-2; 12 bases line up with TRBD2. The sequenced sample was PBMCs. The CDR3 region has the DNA TGTGCCAGCAGTCGCGGCGGACTAGCGGGGACCTACGAGCAGTACTTC. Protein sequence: CASSRGGLAGTYEQYF.